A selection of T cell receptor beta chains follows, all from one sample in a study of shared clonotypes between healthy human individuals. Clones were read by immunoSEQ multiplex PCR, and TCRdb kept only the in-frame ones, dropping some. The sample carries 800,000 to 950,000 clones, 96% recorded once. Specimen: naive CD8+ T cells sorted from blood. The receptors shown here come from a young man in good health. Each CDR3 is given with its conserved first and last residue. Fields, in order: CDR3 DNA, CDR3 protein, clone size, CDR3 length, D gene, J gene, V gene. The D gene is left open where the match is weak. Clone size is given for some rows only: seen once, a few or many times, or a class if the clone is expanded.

TGTGCCAGCAGCTTAGCGCGGATACCCCCACCCGGGGAGCTGTTTTTT | CASSLARIPPPGELFF | once | 16 | - | TRBJ2-2 | TRBV7-9
TGTGCCAGCAGCTTCGACAGGGGGCGCATCTACGAGCAGTACTTC | CASSFDRGRIYEQYF | - | 15 | TRBD1 | TRBJ2-7 | TRBV7-6
TGTGCCAGCAGTGATGGGACCATTCTCAATGAGCAGTTCTTC | CASSDGTILNEQFF | - | 14 | - | TRBJ2-1 | TRBV6-1
TGTGCCAGCAGCTACTACGAGCAGTACTTC | CASSYYEQYF | - | 10 | - | TRBJ2-7 | TRBV14
TGTGCCAGCAGTTTTGGGGTCCTGGGCACAGATACGCAGTATTTT | CASSFGVLGTDTQYF | - | 15 | - | TRBJ2-3 | TRBV27
TGCGCCAGCAGACCATTAGGGGGGAGTGATGAAAAACTGTTTTTT | CASRPLGGSDEKLFF | once | 15 | - | TRBJ1-4 | TRBV4-1
TGCGCCAGCAGCCTGAGCAATGAGCAGTTCTTC | CASSLSNEQFF | - | 11 | - | TRBJ2-1 | TRBV5-1
TGTGCCAGCAGTTTCCCGGCCGGGACTTCTAATAGCGGGAGTCGACCCTACGAGCAGTACTTC | CASSFPAGTSNSGSRPYEQYF | - | 21 | TRBD2 | TRBJ2-7 | TRBV28
TGTGCCAGCAGTGAAAATAGGGGGCGCCGAACTGAAGCTTTCTTT | CASSENRGRRTEAFF | - | 15 | TRBD1 | TRBJ1-1 | TRBV27
TGTGCCACGCGGGGCAGGGGGCCTAATGGAAACACCATATATTTT | CATRGRGPNGNTIYF | - | 15 | TRBD1 | TRBJ1-3 | TRBV11-3
TGTGCCAGCAGTTTATGGGGACCAACCACCGGGGAGCTGTTTTTT | CASSLWGPTTGELFF | - | 15 | - | TRBJ2-2 | TRBV27
TGTGCCAGCAGCTTGTGGCCCGGGAGCGCAGATACGCAGTATTTT | CASSLWPGSADTQYF | - | 15 | - | TRBJ2-3 | TRBV5-6
TGTGCCAGCAGGGGGGACAGGGAGGGAGAGACCCAGTACTTC | CASRGDREGETQYF | - | 14 | TRBD1 | TRBJ2-5 | TRBV11-2
TGCAGCGCCGGCCTGACTGGTATAGATACGCAGTATTTT | CSAGLTGIDTQYF | - | 13 | - | TRBJ2-3 | TRBV29-1
TGTGCCAGCAGCCTGAGACAGGAAGCTGAAGCTTTCTTT | CASSLRQEAEAFF | - | 13 | - | TRBJ1-1 | TRBV7-2
TGTGCCCGCCGGGACCAAGGCTCCTACGAGCAGTACTTC | CARRDQGSYEQYF | - | 13 | - | TRBJ2-7 | TRBV30
TGTGCCAGCAGCTTAGGGGGGGCTAGCTACTACGAGACCTCCTCCTACAATGAGCAGTTCTTC | CASSLGGASYYETSSYNEQFF | - | 21 | - | TRBJ2-1 | TRBV7-6
TGTGCCAGCAGCCGGGGGGCGGACCTGGGGGAGACCCAGTACTTC | CASSRGADLGETQYF | - | 15 | - | TRBJ2-5 | TRBV7-9
TGTGCCAGCAGCTTTTTAGGGGAGGGACCCTCCTCGGATTTCGAGCAGTTCTTC | CASSFLGEGPSSDFEQFF | - | 18 | TRBD2 | TRBJ2-1 | TRBV7-8
TGTGCCAGCAGTCCCGGTTCGGCAGCCAACTATGGCTACACCTTC | CASSPGSAANYGYTF | - | 15 | - | TRBJ1-2 | TRBV27
TGTGCCACCAGCCGAAAGGGGGGACTAGCGGGAGGGACTGTTGACGAGCAGTACTTC | CATSRKGGLAGGTVDEQYF | - | 19 | TRBD2 | TRBJ2-7 | TRBV15
TGCAGCGCCGGGGGCGGGGTGGCGGCTGAAGCTTTCTTT | CSAGGGVAAEAFF | - | 13 | - | TRBJ1-1 | TRBV29-1
TGTGCCAGCAGCTTAGCCCTTTGGGGACCCTACGAGCAGTACTTC | CASSLALWGPYEQYF | once | 15 | - | TRBJ2-7 | TRBV27
TGTGCCACCAGCAGGGACAACTCTGGGGCCAACGTCCTGACTTTC | CATSRDNSGANVLTF | - | 15 | - | TRBJ2-6 | TRBV15
TGTGCCAGCAGTCCTCTCGACAGGGGCCACGAGCAGTACTTC | CASSPLDRGHEQYF | - | 14 | TRBD1 | TRBJ2-7 | TRBV27
TGTGCCAGCAGTTCCAGCCGTCCGGATACGCAGTATTTT | CASSSSRPDTQYF | - | 13 | - | TRBJ2-3 | TRBV6-6
TGTGCCAGCAGTTTATCCCTGTCAGGGGGGACCTACGAGCAGTACTTC | CASSLSLSGGTYEQYF | - | 16 | - | TRBJ2-7 | TRBV27
TGTGCCAGCAGTGAAGAGGGGGCGCCGGTTGGGAACACTGAAGCTTTCTTT | CASSEEGAPVGNTEAFF | - | 17 | TRBD1 | TRBJ1-1 | TRBV6-1
TGTGCCAGCACCGGAATAAATGAGCAGTTCTTC | CASTGINEQFF | - | 11 | - | TRBJ2-1 | TRBV7-6
TGTGCCAGCAGCCCAAACCCGGGACAGGACCGCACCGGGGAGCTGTTTTTT | CASSPNPGQDRTGELFF | - | 17 | TRBD1 | TRBJ2-2 | TRBV7-9
TGTGCCAGCAGTACCACAGGGTCTGAGCAGTTCTTC | CASSTTGSEQFF | - | 12 | - | TRBJ2-1 | TRBV27
TGTGCCAGTAGTACAACGACAGGGACCCTCTACGAGCAGTACTTC | CASSTTTGTLYEQYF | - | 15 | TRBD1 | TRBJ2-7 | TRBV19
TGTGCCACCGCTCAGGGGATGAACACCATATATTTT | CATAQGMNTIYF | - | 12 | - | TRBJ1-3 | TRBV15
TGCAGCGTTGATGTACGGGGGGGAACAGATACGCAGTATTTT | CSVDVRGGTDTQYF | - | 14 | TRBD2 | TRBJ2-3 | TRBV29-1
TGCGCCAGCAGCCAAGAATGGGCGAGCGGGAGCCCCTACAATGAGCAGTTCTTC | CASSQEWASGSPYNEQFF | - | 18 | TRBD2 | TRBJ2-1 | TRBV4-3
TGTGCCATCGGACTAGCCATCTCCTACGAGCAGTACTTC | CAIGLAISYEQYF | - | 13 | TRBD2 | TRBJ2-7 | TRBV10-3
TGTGCCAGCAGTCCCGCCGGGCAGGGAGTCTACGAGCAGTACTTC | CASSPAGQGVYEQYF | once | 15 | - | TRBJ2-7 | TRBV27
TGTGCCAGCATTAACCTCCACAATGAGCAGTTCTTC | CASINLHNEQFF | - | 12 | - | TRBJ2-1 | TRBV2
TGTGCCAGCAGCTTAGGACACGACTACGAGCAGTACTTC | CASSLGHDYEQYF | - | 13 | - | TRBJ2-7 | TRBV7-6
TGTGCCAGCAGCTCAGGGCGGTCAAATGAGCAGTTCTTC | CASSSGRSNEQFF | once | 13 | - | TRBJ2-1 | TRBV11-2
TGTGCCAGCAGTTTATCGAAAGTCGGAAACACCATATATTTT | CASSLSKVGNTIYF | - | 14 | - | TRBJ1-3 | TRBV27
TGTGCCAGCAGCGATCTGGACACCCCTGAGCAGTTCTTC | CASSDLDTPEQFF | once | 13 | - | TRBJ2-1 | TRBV2
TGCGCCAGCAGCCCACCGGGGATCTACGAGCAGTACTTC | CASSPPGIYEQYF | - | 13 | - | TRBJ2-7 | TRBV4-1
TGTGCCAGCAGCCTGGACAGGTGGAACACTGAAGCTTTCTTT | CASSLDRWNTEAFF | - | 14 | TRBD1 | TRBJ1-1 | TRBV11-2
TGTGCCAGCAGCTATCGACCGGGTAGCCCTACTAGCGCCAATGAGCAGTTCTTC | CASSYRPGSPTSANEQFF | - | 18 | TRBD2 | TRBJ2-1 | TRBV27